The 20 T cell receptor beta chains in this list originate from one sample, sequenced in a study of early T cells in non-severe SARS-CoV-2 infection. One entry per CDR3 protein, called by TCRdb with MiXCR from the 5' RACE reads. The table lists more than 90,000 distinct CDR3 sequences, less than 15% of them singletons. What was sequenced was whole blood. The receptor source for this set is an adult who was a healthcare worker with PCR-confirmed SARS-CoV-2 infection or an uninfected control (not recorded which).

Ten or more counts support this clonotype. CDR3 loop: CASSPSAGTENQPQHF. In nucleotides, the CDR3 is TGTGCCAGCAGCCCCTCCGCCGGGACGGAGAATCAGCCCCAGCATTTT. The rearrangement uses TRBV7-8 and TRBJ1-5; maybe TRBD1 (5 bases). CDR1 and CDR2 (germline): SGHVS, FQNEAQ. The ends were cut back, 5 bases at V and 4 bases at J, with 18 bases in the middle. The CDR3 spans 16 residues.

The sample holds many counts of this clonotype. The chain carries TRBV29-1 and TRBJ2-2; D possibly corresponds to TRBD2 (6 bases). Germline CDR1 is SQVTM and CDR2 is ANQGSEA. The length of the CDR3 is 14 residues. Trimming cost V 4 bases and J 0 bases, with 9 bases left between them. CDR3 protein: CSVAGEANTGELFF. The CDR3 DNA is TGCAGCGTTGCCGGGGAGGCGAACACCGGGGAGCTGTTTTTT.

This clonotype showed up many times. The rearrangement links TRBV29-1 to TRBJ1-2, with 10 nucleotides matching TRBD1. Germline trimming cut 0 bases from V and 6 bases from J; bases unmatched to any gene: 7. Germline CDR1 and CDR2: SQVTM and ANQGSEA. The CDR3 is made up of 15 amino acids. The CDR3 DNA reads as TGCAGCGTTGAAGACTGGGGACAGGGGATGAATGGCTACACCTTC. As protein: CSVEDWGQGMNGYTF.

At least ten counts were recorded for this clonotype. The chain uses TRBV28 and TRBJ1-2; D gene unclear. V lost 4 bases and J lost 8, with 8 bases in between. This CDR3 region has 11 residues. CDR1 MDHEN and CDR2 SYDVKM come from the germline V gene. Here the CDR3 DNA reads TGTGCCAGCAGTTCCTACCAAGGCTACACCTTC. Translated: CASSSYQGYTF.

This clonotype was found many times. The chain carries TRBV15 and TRBJ2-3; 11 nucleotides match TRBD2. Germline V gene data show CDR1 as LNHNV and CDR2 as YYDKDF (reference sequence). The CDR3 sequence is 16 residues long. Trimming at V came to 2 bases and at J to 4 bases, leaving 5 bases not matched to a gene. CDR3 sequence reads: CATSRNLAGGADTQYF. The DNA for the CDR3 is TGTGCCACCAGCAGAAACCTAGCGGGGGGCGCAGATACGCAGTATTTT.

The chain couples TRBV29-1 to TRBJ2-7; 7 positions match TRBD1. V shed 3 bases, J shed 5 bases, and the junction held 1 base outside the gene matches. CDR1 and CDR2 from the germline V gene are SQVTM and ANQGSEA. The CDR3 covers 11 residues. CDR3 sequence reads: CSVDTGDEQYF. CDR3 in DNA: TGCAGCGTTGATACAGGGGACGAGCAGTACTTC.

This clonotype was seen many times. The rearrangement links TRBV12-3 or TRBV12-4 to TRBJ1-2, with 9 bases fitting TRBD1. Losses at the gene ends were 10 bases for V and 4 bases for J; bases not matched to a gene: 7. The CDR3 runs 13 residues. The CDR3, as DNA: TGTGCCACCCGGGGGACAGGGTCCTATGGCTACACCTTC. It specifies CATRGTGSYGYTF.

Only a few counts were recorded for this clonotype. V gene TRBV28 combines with J gene TRBJ2-1; TRBD1 might be the D (6 bases). CDR1 MDHEN and CDR2 SYDVKM come from the germline V gene. This CDR3 contains 12 residues. V was trimmed by 6 bases and J by 5 bases, leaving 8 bases between them. CDR3 nucleotides: TGTGCCAGCAGCCCAGGGGACAATGAGCAGTTCTTC. It translates to CASSPGDNEQFF.

This clonotype was seen a handful of times. The chain recombines TRBV5-5 with TRBJ2-2; TRBD1 is a possible D gene (7 bases). V was shortened by 6 bases and J by 3 bases, with 18 bases between the two germline ends. Germline CDR1 and CDR2: SGHKS and YYEKEE (reference sequence). The CDR3 sequence is 16 residues long. The CDR3 loop is CASTTHTGEDTGELFF. The CDR3 region has the DNA TGTGCCAGCACAACACACACAGGGGAGGACACCGGGGAGCTGTTTTTT.

The V call is TRBV20-1, the J call TRBJ1-2; D is uncertain. Germline lookup yields CDR1 DFQATT and CDR2 SNEGSKA (reference sequence). The V end lost 1 base, the J end lost 4 bases, and 10 bases lay between the germline ends. This CDR3 comprises 13 residues. The CDR3 region is CSARVFTAYGYTF. The CDR3 DNA follows: TGCAGTGCTAGAGTGTTTACAGCCTATGGCTACACCTTC.

The V and J genes are TRBV29-1 and TRBJ2-1; D gene ambiguous. The CDR3 contains 12 residues. Trimming stripped 4 bases from V and 4 bases from J, with 8 bases between. Germline-derived CDR1 and CDR2 are SQVTM and ANQGSEA. The CDR3 is CSVAENYNEQFF. In DNA form, the CDR3 reads TGCAGCGTTGCAGAGAATTACAATGAGCAGTTCTTC.

The chain employs TRBV5-1 and TRBJ2-7; TRBD2 matches 7 bases. The ends lost 4 bases at V and 2 bases at J; junction bases unmatched: 12. CDR3 length: 16 residues. Per the germline V gene, CDR1 is SGHRS and CDR2 is YFSETQ. The CDR3 nucleotides read TGCGCCAGCAGCCCCCCCGGGAGGTCGGATACCTACGAGCAGTACTTC. Its protein product is CASSPPGRSDTYEQYF.

This clonotype was observed a handful of times. The V and J genes are TRBV28 and TRBJ1-1, with D possibly matching TRBD1 (6 bases). Trimming cost V 4 bases and J 5 bases, with 17 bases left between them. This CDR3 is built from 15 residues. Looked up from germline, CDR1 is MDHEN and CDR2 is SYDVKM. The CDR3 DNA follows: TGTGCCAGCAGTTCCCCTCGACAGGAAGGGACTGAAGCTTTCTTT. Translation gives CASSSPRQEGTEAFF.

This clonotype was found a few times. This sequence joins TRBV7-8 and TRBJ1-5, with a possible D match to TRBD1 (5 bases). CDR3 length: 16 amino acids. Germline V lookup: CDR1 SGHVS, CDR2 FQNEAQ. V shed 1 base and J shed 3 bases, with 13 bases lying between them. This chain's CDR3 is CASSLGERGLNQPQHF. The CDR3 coding sequence is TGTGCCAGCAGCTTAGGGGAGAGGGGCCTCAATCAGCCCCAGCATTTT.

This clonotype has ten or more counts. The genes are TRBV11-2 and TRBJ2-4, with 10 nucleotides matching TRBD1. V dropped 5 bases and J dropped 7; count of bases not matched to a gene: 5. In germline, CDR1 is SGHAT, CDR2 FQNNGV. CDR3 length: 14 amino acids. CDR3 sequence reads: CASSPGQGWNIQYF. CDR3 nucleotide sequence: TGTGCCAGCAGCCCGGGACAGGGGTGGAACATTCAGTACTTC.

The chain uses TRBV11-1 and TRBJ2-4, with a possible D match to TRBD1 (6 bases). V was pared by 4 bases and J by 4 bases, with 14 bases between. CDR3 size: 15 residues. In germline, CDR1 is SGHAT, CDR2 FQDESV (reference sequence). The CDR3 spells CASSYRQDKKNIQYF. The CDR3 nucleotides read TGTGCCAGCAGCTATCGACAGGATAAGAAAAACATTCAGTACTTC.

This clonotype has only a few counts. The chain links TRBV29-1 to TRBJ2-7, with 10 bases lining up with TRBD2. This CDR3 has 13 residues. The V and J ends lost 6 bases and 4 bases, in that order; junction bases with no gene match: 6. Germline V gene sequence: CDR1 SQVTM, CDR2 ANQGSEA. As DNA, the CDR3 is TGCAGCGTGGGGACTAGCGCCGTATACGAGCAGTACTTC. Its translation: CSVGTSAVYEQYF.

The V call is TRBV5-1, the J call TRBJ2-1; 9 bases match TRBD2. CDR1 is SGHRS, CDR2 YFSETQ, per germline. The CDR3 is 12 amino acids. J lost 9 bases, V lost 4 bases, and 2 bases had no gene match. For the CDR3, the DNA is TGCGCCAGCAGCCAGCGGGGGGTTGAGCAGTTCTTC. This translates into CASSQRGVEQFF.

This clonotype has only a few counts. This chain joins TRBV7-9 and TRBJ1-6; tentative D call: TRBD1 (6 bases). The V gene's germline CDR1 is SEHNR and CDR2 FQNEAQ (reference sequence). The CDR3 length is 18 residues. V dropped 5 bases and J dropped 0 bases, with 17 bases sitting between them. The DNA of the CDR3 is TGTGCCAGCAGCGCCGCACAGGGTAGGAGCTCCTATAATTCACCCCTCCACTTT. Amino acid sequence: CASSAAQGRSSYNSPLHF.

This clonotype was recorded many times. The V call is TRBV5-1, the J call TRBJ1-1, with TRBD1 as a possible D gene (5 bases). The CDR3 runs to 17 residues. V was shortened by 0 bases and J by 7 bases, with 22 bases between the two germline ends. CDR1 and CDR2 from the germline V gene are SGHRS and YFSETQ. The CDR3 loop reads CASSLDPRQFVRNEAFF. CDR3 nucleotides: TGCGCCAGCAGCTTGGACCCCCGACAGTTTGTGCGCAATGAAGCTTTCTTT.